This T cell receptor (beta chain) was recorded in a study of T cell responses to AZD1222 COVID-19 vaccine. The V end lost 5 bases, the J end lost 3 bases, and 14 bases lay between the germline ends. In germline, CDR1 is KGHSH, CDR2 LQKENI. This CDR3 comprises 15 residues. Data came from immunoSEQ multiplex PCR; TCRdb stores just in-frame clones and leaves some out. The sample carries 160,000 or so clones, approximately 91% recorded once. The chain joins TRBV18 to TRBJ2-1; no definite D call. Here the sequenced sample was peripheral blood, taken after recovery from COVID-19. The clonotype was recovered from an adult who had recovered from COVID-19. The CDR3 bases are TGTGCCAGCTCAGTTCAAGCCCTAAACTACAATGAGCAGTTCTTC. This translates into CASSVQALNYNEQFF.